This TCR beta chain emerged from a study of control samples from healthy donors and cancer patients. The repertoire was sequenced with immunoSEQ multiplex PCR; TCRdb's copy has only in-frame clones and lacks some. The sample lists roughly 68,000 clones, about 83% occurring once. CDR3 length: 14 residues. V lost 2 bases and J 4 bases, leaving 9 bases between the germline ends. The germline gives CDR1 KGHSH, CDR2 LQKENI. This chain uses TRBV18 with TRBJ1-5; D unclear. The TCR sequence derives from a man aged 60 to 75 in good health. Material: blood. The CDR3 sequence is CASSPSGPNQPQHF. CDR3 nucleotides: TGTGCCAGCTCACCATCCGGACCGAATCAGCCCCAGCATTTT.